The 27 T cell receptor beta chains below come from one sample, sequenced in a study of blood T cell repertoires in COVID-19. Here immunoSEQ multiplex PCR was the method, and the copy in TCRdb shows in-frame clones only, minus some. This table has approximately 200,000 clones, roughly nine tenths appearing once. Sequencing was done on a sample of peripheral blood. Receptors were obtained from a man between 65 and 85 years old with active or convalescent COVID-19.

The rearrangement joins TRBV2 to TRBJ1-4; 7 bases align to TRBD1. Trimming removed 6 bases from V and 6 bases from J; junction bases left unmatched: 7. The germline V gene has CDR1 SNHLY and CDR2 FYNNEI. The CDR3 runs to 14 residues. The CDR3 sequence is CASRPTGWDEKLFF. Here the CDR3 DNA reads TGTGCCAGCAGGCCGACAGGGTGGGATGAAAAACTGTTTTTT. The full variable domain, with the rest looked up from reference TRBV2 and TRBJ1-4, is EPEVTQTPSHQVTQMGQEVILRCVPISNHLYFYWYRQILGQKVEFLVSFYNNEISEKSEIFDDQFSVERPDGSNFTLKIRSTKLEDSAMYFCASRPTGWDEKLFFGSGTQLSVL.

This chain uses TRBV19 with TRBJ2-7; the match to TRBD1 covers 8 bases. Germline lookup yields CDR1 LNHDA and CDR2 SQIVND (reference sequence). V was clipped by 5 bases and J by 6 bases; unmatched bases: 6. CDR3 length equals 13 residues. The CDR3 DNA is TGTGCCAGTAGTGAGGACAGGGTTGGCGAGCAGTACTTC. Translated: CASSEDRVGEQYF.

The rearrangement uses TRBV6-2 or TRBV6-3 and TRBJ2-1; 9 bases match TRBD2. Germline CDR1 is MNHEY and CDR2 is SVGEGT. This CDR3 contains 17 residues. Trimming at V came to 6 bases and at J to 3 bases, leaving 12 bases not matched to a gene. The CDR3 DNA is TGTGCCAGCAGCGAAGGGAGGCGGGGGGGACTCTACAATGAGCAGTTCTTC. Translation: CASSEGRRGGLYNEQFF.

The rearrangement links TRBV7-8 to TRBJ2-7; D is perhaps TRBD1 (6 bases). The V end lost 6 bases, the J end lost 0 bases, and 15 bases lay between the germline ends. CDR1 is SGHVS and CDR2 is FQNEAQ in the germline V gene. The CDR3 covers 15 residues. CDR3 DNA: TGTGCCAGCAGATACAGGGAAATAAGCTCCTACGAGCAGTACTTC. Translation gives CASRYREISSYEQYF.

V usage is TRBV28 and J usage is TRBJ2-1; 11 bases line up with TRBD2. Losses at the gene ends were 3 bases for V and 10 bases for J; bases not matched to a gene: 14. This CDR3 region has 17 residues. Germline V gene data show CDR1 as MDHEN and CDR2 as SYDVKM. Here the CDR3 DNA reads TGTGCCAGCAGTTTTTCCCCCCTAGCGGGGGGCTCTGGAGAGCAGTTCTTC. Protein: CASSFSPLAGGSGEQFF.

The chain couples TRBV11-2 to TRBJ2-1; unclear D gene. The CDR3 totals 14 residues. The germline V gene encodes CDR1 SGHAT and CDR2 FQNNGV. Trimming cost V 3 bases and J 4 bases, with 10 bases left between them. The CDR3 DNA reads TGTGCCAGCAGCTTTCCAGCGCAGTACAATGAGCAGTTCTTC. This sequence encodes CASSFPAQYNEQFF.

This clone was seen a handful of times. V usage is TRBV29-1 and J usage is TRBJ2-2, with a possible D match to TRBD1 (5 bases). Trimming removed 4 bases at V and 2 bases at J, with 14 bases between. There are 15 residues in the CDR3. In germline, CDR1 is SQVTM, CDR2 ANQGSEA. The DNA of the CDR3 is TGCAGCGTTGGCGTAGGAACAGGCAACACCGGGGAGCTGTTTTTT. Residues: CSVGVGTGNTGELFF.

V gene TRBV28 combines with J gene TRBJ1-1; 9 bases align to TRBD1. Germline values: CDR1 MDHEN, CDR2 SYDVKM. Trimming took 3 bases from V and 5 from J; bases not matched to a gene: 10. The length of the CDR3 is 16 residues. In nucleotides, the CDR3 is TGTGCCAGCAGTTTTGTACAGGGGGCGGGGTATACTGAAGCTTTCTTT. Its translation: CASSFVQGAGYTEAFF. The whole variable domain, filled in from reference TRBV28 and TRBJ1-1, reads DVKVTQSSRYLVKRTGEKVFLECVQDMDHENMFWYRQDPGLGLRLIYFSYDVKMKEKGDIPEGYSVSREKKERFSLILESASTNQTSMYLCASSFVQGAGYTEAFFGQGTRLTVV.

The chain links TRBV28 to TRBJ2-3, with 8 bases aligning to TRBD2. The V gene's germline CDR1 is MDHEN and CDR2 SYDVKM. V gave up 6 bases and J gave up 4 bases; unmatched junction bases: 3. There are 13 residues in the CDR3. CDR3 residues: CASRLAVPDTQYF. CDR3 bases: TGTGCCAGCAGACTAGCGGTTCCAGATACGCAGTATTTT.

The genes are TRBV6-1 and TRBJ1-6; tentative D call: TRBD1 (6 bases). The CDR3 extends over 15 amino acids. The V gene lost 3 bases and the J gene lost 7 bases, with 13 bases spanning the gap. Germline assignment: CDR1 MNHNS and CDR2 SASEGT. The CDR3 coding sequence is TGTGCCAGCAGTGATGGTTGGCAGGGGAATTCACCCCTCCACTTT. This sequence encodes CASSDGWQGNSPLHF.

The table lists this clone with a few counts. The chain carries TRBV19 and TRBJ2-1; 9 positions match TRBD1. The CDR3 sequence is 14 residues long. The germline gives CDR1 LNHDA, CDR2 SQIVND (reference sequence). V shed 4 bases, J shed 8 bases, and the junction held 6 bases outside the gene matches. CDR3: CASSRDRVYDEQFF. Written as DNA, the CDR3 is TGTGCCAGTAGTAGGGACAGGGTTTACGATGAGCAGTTCTTC.

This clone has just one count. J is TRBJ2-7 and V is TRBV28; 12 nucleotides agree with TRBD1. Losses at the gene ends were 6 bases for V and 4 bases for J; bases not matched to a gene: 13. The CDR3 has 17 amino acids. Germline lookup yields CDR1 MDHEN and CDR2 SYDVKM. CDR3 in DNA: TGTGCCAGCAGCCGACCACGAGCGGGACAGGGGGCTTACGAGCAGTACTTC. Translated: CASSRPRAGQGAYEQYF.

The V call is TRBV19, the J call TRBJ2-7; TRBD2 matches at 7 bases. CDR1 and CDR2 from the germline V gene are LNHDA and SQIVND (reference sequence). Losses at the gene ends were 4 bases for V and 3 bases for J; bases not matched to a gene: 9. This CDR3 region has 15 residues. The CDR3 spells CASSTAVGGSYEQYF. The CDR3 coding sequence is TGTGCCAGTAGTACAGCCGTCGGCGGGAGCTACGAGCAGTACTTC.

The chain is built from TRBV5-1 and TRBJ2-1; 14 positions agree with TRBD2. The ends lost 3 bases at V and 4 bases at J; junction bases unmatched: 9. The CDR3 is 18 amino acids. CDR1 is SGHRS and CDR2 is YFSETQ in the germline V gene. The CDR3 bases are TGCGCCAGCAGCTCTGGACTAGCGGGAGGAAAGGAATACAATGAGCAGTTCTTC. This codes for CASSSGLAGGKEYNEQFF.

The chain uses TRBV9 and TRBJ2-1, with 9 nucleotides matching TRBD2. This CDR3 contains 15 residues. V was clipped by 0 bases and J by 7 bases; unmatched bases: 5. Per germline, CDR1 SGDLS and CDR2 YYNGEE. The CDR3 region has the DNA TGTGCCAGCAGCGTAGGCGCGGGGGGGCATAATGAGCAGTTCTTC. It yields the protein CASSVGAGGHNEQFF.

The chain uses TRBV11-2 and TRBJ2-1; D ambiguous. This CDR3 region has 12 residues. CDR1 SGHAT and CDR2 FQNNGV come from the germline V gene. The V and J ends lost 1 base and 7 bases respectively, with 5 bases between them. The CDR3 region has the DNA TGTGCCAGCAGCTTAGGCCGGAATGAGCAGTTCTTC. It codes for CASSLGRNEQFF.

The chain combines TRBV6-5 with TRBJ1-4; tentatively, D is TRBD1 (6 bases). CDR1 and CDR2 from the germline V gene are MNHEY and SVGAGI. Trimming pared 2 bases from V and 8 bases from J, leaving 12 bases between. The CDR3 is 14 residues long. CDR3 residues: CASSYQGRGEKLFF. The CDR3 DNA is TGTGCCAGCAGTTACCAGGGGAGGGGGGAAAAACTGTTTTTT.

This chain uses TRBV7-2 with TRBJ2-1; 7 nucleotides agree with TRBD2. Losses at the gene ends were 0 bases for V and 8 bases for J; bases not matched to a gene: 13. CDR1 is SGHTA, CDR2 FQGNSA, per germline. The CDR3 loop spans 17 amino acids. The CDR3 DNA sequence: TGTGCCAGCAGCTTAGCAGTTTCCAGGACTAGTGGCGATGAGCAGTTCTTC. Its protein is CASSLAVSRTSGDEQFF. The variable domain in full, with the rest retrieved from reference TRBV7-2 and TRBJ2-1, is GAGVSQSPSNKVTEKGKDVELRCDPISGHTALYWYRQSLGQGLEFLIYFQGNSAPDKSGLPSDRFSAERTGGSVSTLTIQRTQQEDSAVYLCASSLAVSRTSGDEQFFGPGTRLTVL.

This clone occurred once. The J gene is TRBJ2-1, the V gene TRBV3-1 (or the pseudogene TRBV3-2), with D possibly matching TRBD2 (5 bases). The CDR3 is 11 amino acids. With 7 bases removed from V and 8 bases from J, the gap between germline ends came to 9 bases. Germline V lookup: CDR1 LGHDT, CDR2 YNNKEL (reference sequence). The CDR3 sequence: CASKYGDEQFF. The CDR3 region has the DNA TGTGCCAGCAAATACGGGGATGAGCAGTTCTTC.

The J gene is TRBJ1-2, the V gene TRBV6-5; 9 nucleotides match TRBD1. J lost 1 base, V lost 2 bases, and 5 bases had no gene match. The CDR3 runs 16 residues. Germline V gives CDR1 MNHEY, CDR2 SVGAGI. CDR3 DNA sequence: TGTGCCAGCAGTTACCGCGGGACAGGGATTAACTATGGCTACACCTTC. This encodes CASSYRGTGINYGYTF.

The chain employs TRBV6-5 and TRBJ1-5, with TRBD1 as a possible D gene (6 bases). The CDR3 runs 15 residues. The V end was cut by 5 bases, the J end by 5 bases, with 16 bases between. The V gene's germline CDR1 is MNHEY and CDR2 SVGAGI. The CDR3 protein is CASSTQGFGDQPQHF. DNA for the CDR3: TGTGCCAGCAGTACCCAGGGGTTCGGGGATCAGCCCCAGCATTTT.

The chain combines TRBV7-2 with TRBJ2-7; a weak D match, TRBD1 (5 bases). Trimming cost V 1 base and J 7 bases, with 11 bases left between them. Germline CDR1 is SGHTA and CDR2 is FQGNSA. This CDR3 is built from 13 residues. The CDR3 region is CASSLVRQGEQYF. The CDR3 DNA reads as TGTGCCAGCAGCTTAGTTCGGCAGGGAGAGCAGTACTTC. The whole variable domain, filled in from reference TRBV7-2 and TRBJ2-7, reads GAGVSQSPSNKVTEKGKDVELRCDPISGHTALYWYRQSLGQGLEFLIYFQGNSAPDKSGLPSDRFSAERTGGSVSTLTIQRTQQEDSAVYLCASSLVRQGEQYFGPGTRLTVT.

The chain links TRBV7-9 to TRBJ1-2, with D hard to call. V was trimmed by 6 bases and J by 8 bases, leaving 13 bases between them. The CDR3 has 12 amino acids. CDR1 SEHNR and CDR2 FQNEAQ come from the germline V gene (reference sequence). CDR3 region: CASRLGEAGYTF. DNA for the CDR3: TGTGCCAGCAGACTTGGGGAGGCAGGCTACACCTTC.

In DNA form, the CDR3 reads TGTGCCAGCAGCTTGGAACAGGGGAACTACAATGAGCAGTTCTTC. Its translation is CASSLEQGNYNEQFF. The J gene is TRBJ2-1, the V gene TRBV5-5; 7 positions agree with TRBD1. This CDR3 is 15 amino acids long. J gave up 3 bases and V 0 bases, and 3 bases lay outside the gene matches. CDR1 is SGHKS, CDR2 YYEKEE, per germline (reference sequence).

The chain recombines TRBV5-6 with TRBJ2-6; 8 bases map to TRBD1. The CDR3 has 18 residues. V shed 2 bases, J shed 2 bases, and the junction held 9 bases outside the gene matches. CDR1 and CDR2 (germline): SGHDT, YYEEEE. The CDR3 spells CASSFPDRVPTGANVLTF. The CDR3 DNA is TGTGCCAGCAGCTTCCCGGACAGGGTCCCAACTGGGGCCAACGTCCTGACTTTC.

CDR3: CASSRGFGYDEQYF. The CDR3 DNA is TGTGCCAGTAGCAGGGGATTCGGCTACGACGAGCAGTACTTC. This chain links TRBV19 with TRBJ2-7; D might be TRBD1 (6 bases). This CDR3 comprises 14 residues. V lost 6 bases and J lost 5, with 17 bases in between. From germline, CDR1 is LNHDA and CDR2 SQIVND (reference sequence).

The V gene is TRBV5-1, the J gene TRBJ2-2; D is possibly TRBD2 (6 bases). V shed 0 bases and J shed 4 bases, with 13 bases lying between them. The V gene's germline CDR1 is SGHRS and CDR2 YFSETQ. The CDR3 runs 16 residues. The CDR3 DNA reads TGCGCCAGCAGCTTGGCCTGGGGAGGCGGCACCGGGGAGCTGTTTTTT. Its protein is CASSLAWGGGTGELFF.